This TCR beta chain was recorded in a study of cytomegalovirus exposure and HLA in healthy donors. Vbeta (60) and Jbeta (13) primers were used in the PCR. Assay: immunoSEQ multiplex PCR; the TCRdb copy retains only in-frame clones and omits some. The repertoire includes about 52,000 clones, more than 65% of them detected once, and about 9.1% sits in the top ten. The CDR3 covers 14 residues. The germline V and J ends were trimmed by 7 bases and 0 bases, with 11 bases remaining between them. The germline V gene has CDR1 LNHDA and CDR2 SQIVND (reference sequence). This receptor was taken from a woman aged 50 to 65 in good health and CMV-seronegative. The chain couples TRBV19 to TRBJ2-3, with a possible D match to TRBD1 (5 bases). Sequencing input: PBMCs. The chain's CDR3 is CASKTEFSTDTQYF. As DNA, the CDR3 is TGTGCCAGTAAGACAGAATTTAGCACAGATACGCAGTATTTT.